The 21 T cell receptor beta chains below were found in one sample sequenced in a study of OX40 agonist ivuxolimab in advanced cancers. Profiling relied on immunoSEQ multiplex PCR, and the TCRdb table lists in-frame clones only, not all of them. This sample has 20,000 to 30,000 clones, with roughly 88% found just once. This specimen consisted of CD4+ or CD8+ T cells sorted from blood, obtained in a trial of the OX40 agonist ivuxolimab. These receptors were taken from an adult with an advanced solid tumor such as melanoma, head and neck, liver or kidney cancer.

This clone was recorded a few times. DNA for the CDR3: TGCGCCAGCAGCTTGGGGGTTGGGACAGGCTACGAGCAGTACTTC. Translation: CASSLGVGTGYEQYF. The chain combines TRBV5-1 with TRBJ2-7; 8 bases match TRBD1. CDR1 is SGHRS, CDR2 YFSETQ, per germline. The CDR3 extends over 15 amino acids. The J segment lost 3 bases and the V segment lost 0 bases, leaving 5 bases of the junction unmatched.

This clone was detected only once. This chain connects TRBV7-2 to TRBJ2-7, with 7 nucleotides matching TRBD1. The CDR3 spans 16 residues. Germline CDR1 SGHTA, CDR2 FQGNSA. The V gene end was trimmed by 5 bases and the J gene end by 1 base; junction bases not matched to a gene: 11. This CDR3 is CASSAYGTVSSYEQYF. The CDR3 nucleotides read TGTGCCAGCAGCGCCTACGGGACAGTATCTTCCTACGAGCAGTACTTC.

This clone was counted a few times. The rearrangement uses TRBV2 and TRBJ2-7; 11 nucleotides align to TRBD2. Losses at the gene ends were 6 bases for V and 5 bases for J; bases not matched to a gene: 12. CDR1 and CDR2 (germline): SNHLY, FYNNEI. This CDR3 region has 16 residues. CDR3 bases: TGTGCCAGCAGGGTCCCTACTAGCGGGAGTGGCCACGAGCAGTACTTC. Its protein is CASRVPTSGSGHEQYF.

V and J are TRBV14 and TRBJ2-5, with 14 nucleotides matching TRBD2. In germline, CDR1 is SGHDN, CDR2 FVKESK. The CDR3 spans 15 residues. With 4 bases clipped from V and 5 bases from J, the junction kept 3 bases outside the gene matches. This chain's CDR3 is CASSPGLAGVETQYF. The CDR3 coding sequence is TGTGCCAGCAGCCCGGGACTAGCGGGAGTCGAGACCCAGTACTTC.

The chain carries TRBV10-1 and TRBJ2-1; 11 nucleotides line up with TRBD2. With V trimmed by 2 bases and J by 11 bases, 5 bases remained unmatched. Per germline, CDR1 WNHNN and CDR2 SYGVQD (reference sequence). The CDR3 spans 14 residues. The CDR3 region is CASSENTSGSKQFF. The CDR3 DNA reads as TGCGCCAGCAGTGAGAATACTAGCGGGAGCAAGCAGTTCTTC.

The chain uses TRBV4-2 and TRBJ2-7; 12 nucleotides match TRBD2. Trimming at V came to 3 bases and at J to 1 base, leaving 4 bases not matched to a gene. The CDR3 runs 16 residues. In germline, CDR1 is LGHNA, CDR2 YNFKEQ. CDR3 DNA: TGTGCCAGCAGCCACCAAGGGACTAGCGGGTCCTACGAGCAGTACTTC. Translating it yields CASSHQGTSGSYEQYF.

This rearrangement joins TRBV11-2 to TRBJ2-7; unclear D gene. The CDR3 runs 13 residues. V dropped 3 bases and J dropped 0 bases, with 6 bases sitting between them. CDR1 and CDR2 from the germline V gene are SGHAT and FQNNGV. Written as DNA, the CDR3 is TGTGCCAGCAGCTTTAGAAGCTCCTACGAGCAGTACTTC. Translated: CASSFRSSYEQYF.

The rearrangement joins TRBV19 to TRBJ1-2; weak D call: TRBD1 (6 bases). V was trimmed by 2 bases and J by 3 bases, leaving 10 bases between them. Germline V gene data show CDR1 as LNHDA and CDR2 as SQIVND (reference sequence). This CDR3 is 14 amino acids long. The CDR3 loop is CASSINREDYGYTF. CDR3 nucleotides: TGTGCCAGTAGTATAAACAGGGAGGACTATGGCTACACCTTC.

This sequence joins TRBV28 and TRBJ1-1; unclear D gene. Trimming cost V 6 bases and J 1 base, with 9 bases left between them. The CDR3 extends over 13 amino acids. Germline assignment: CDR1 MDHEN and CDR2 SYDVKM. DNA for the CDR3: TGTGCCAGCAGATACGGACCGAACACTGAAGCTTTCTTT. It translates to CASRYGPNTEAFF.

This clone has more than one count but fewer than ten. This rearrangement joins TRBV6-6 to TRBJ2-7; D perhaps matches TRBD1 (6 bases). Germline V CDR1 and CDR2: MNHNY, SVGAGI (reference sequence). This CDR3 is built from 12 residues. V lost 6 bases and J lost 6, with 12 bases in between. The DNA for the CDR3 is TGTGCCAGCAGCCACAGGGTGGCCGAGCAGTACTTC. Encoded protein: CASSHRVAEQYF.

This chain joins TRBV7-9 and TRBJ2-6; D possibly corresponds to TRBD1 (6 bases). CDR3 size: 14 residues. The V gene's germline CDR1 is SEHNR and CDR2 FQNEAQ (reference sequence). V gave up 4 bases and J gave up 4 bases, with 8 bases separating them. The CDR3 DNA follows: TGTGCCAGCAGCTACGGACAGGGGGCCAACGTCCTGACTTTC. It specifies CASSYGQGANVLTF.

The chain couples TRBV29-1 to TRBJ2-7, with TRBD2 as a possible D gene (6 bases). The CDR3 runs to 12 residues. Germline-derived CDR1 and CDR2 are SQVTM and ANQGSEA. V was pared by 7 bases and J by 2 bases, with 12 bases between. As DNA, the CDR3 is TGCAGCGCCGGAGGGGCAGCCTACGAGCAGTACTTC. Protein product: CSAGGAAYEQYF.

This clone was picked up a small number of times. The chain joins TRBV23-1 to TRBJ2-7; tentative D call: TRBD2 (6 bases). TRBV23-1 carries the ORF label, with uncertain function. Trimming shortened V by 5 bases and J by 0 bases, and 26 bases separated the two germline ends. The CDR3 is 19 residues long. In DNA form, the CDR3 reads TGCGCCAGCAGTGGGGACTGCTCTACGACAATCCCTCCCTCCTACGAGCAGTACTTC. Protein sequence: CASSGDCSTTIPPSYEQYF.

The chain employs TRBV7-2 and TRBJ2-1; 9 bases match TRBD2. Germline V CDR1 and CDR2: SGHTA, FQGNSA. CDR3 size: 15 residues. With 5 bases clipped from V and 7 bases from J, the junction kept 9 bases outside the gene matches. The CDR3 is CASSASGTPGNEQFF. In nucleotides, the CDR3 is TGTGCCAGCAGCGCTAGCGGGACCCCGGGGAATGAGCAGTTCTTC.

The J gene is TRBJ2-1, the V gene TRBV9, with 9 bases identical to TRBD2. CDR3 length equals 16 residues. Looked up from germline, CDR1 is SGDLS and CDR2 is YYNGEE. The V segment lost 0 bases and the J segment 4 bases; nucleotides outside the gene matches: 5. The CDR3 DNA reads TGTGCCAGCAGCGTAGCGCGCACTAGCGGGTACAATGAGCAGTTCTTC. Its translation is CASSVARTSGYNEQFF.

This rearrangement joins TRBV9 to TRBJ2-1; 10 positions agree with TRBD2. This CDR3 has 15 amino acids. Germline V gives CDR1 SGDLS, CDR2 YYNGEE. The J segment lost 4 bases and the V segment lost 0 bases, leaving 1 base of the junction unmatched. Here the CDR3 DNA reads TGTGCCAGCAGCGTAGCTAGCGGGGGATACAATGAGCAGTTCTTC. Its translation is CASSVASGGYNEQFF.

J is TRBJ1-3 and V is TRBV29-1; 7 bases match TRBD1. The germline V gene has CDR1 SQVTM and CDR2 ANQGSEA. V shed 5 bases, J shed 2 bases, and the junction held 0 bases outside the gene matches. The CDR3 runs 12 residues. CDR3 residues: CSVTGAGNTIYF. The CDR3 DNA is TGCAGCGTTACAGGGGCTGGAAACACCATATATTTT.

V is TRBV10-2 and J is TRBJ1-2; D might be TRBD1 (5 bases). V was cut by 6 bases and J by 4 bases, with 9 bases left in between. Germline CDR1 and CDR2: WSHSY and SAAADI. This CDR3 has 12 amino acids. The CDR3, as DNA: TGCGCCAGCAGGACAGACTCCTATGGCTACACCTTC. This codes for CASRTDSYGYTF.

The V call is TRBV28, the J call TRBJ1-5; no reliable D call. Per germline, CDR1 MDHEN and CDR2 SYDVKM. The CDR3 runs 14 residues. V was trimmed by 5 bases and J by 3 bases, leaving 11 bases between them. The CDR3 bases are TGTGCCAGCAGTGTTGGCACGGACAATCAGCCCCAGCATTTT. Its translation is CASSVGTDNQPQHF.

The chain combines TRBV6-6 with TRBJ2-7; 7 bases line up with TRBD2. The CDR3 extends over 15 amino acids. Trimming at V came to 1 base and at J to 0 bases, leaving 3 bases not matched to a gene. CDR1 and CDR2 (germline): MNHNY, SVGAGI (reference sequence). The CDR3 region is CASSYYVAGSYEQYF. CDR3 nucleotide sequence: TGTGCCAGCAGTTACTATGTAGCGGGCTCCTACGAGCAGTACTTC.

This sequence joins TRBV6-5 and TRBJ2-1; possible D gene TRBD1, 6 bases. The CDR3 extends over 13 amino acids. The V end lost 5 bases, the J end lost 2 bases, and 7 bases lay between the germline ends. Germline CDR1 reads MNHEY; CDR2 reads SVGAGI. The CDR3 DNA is TGTGCCAGCAGTCGGACAGCCTACAATGAGCAGTTCTTC. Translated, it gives CASSRTAYNEQFF.